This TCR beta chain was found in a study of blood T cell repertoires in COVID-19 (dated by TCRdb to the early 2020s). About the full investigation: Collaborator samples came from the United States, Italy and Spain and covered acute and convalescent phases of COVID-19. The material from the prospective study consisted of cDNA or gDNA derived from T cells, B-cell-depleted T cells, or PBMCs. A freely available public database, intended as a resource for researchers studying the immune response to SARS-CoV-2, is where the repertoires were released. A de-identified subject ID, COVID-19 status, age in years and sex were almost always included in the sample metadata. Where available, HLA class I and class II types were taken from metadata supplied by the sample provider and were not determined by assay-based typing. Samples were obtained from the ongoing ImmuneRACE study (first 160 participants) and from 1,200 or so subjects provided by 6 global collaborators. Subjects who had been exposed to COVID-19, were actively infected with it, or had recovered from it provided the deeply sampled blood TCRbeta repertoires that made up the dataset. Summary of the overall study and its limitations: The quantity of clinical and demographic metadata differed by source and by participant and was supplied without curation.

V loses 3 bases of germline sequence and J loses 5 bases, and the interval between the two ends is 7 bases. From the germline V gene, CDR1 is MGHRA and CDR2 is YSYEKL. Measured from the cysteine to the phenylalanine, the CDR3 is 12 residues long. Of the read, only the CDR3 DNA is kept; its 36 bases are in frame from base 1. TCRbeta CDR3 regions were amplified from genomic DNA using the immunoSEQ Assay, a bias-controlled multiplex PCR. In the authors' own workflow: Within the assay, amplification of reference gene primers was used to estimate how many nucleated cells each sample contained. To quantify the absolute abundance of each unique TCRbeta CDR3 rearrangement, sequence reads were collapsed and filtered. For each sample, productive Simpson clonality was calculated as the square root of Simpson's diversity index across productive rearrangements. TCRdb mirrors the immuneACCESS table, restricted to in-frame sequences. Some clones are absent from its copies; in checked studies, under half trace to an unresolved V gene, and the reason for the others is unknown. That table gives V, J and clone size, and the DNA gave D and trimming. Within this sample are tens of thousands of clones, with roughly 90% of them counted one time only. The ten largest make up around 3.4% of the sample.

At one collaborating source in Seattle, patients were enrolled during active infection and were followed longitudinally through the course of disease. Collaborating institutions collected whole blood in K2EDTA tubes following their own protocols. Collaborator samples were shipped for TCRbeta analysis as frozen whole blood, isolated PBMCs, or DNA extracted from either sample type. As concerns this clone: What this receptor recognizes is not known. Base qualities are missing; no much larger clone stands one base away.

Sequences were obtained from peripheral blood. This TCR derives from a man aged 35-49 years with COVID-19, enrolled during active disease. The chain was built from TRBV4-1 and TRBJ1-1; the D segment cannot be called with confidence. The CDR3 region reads CASSQFGTEAFF. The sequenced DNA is TGCGCCAGCAGCCAGTTCGGGACTGAAGCTTTCTTT.